A selection of T cell receptor beta chains follows, all from one sample in a study of cytomegalovirus exposure and HLA in healthy donors. Only in-frame clones appear in the TCRdb table, and some are missing; sequencing was by immunoSEQ multiplex PCR. The table shows 190,000 or so clones, with over 80% occurring only once. Input material: PBMCs. The receptors come from a woman aged 50 to 65 in good health and CMV-seropositive. The CDR3 runs from the conserved cysteine through the conserved F or W. The D gene is left open where the match is weak. The size entry is marked missing in some rows and otherwise reads once, few, many or a size class.

>TRBV9|TRBJ1-1|NA|NA
TGTGCCAGCAGCGTAGCAGCGGATCGCACTGAAGCTTTCTTT
CASSVAADRTEAFF
>TRBV27|TRBJ1-6|NA|NA
TGTGCCAGCAGTCCCCTCGGGAGGGGCCCCTATAATTCACCCCTCCACTTT
CASSPLGRGPYNSPLHF
>TRBV18|TRBJ1-2|TRBD1|NA
TGTGCCAGCTCCCTGGGACAGGGGGCGAATGGCTACACCTTC
CASSLGQGANGYTF
>TRBV4-1|TRBJ2-2|TRBD1|NA
TGCGCCAGCAGGACGCCCCCGGGACAGGCGATGAACACCGGGGAGCTGTTTTTT
CASRTPPGQAMNTGELFF
>TRBV11-2|TRBJ2-5|NA|NA
TGTGCCAGCAGCTTAGAGAGGGTGGAGACCCAGTACTTC
CASSLERVETQYF
>TRBV6-1|TRBJ2-1|TRBD2|NA
TGTGCCAGCAGGACTAGCGTAGGACCCAATGAGCAGTTCTTC
CASRTSVGPNEQFF
>TRBV5-1|TRBJ1-3|NA|NA
TGCGCCAGCAGCAGACTGACGGTCAGCTCTGGAAACACCATATATTTT
CASSRLTVSSGNTIYF
>TRBV7-3|TRBJ2-1|TRBD2|NA
TGTGCCAGCAGCTCACTAGCGGGGGCGTACAATGAGCAGTTCTTC
CASSSLAGAYNEQFF
>TRBV27|TRBJ1-2|TRBD1|NA
TGTGCCAGCAGGGGACAGGGGGTTATTGGCTACACCTTC
CASRGQGVIGYTF
>TRBV11-2|TRBJ2-3|TRBD2|NA
TGTGCCAGCAGCCCGGGGGGGGATACGCAGTATTTT
CASSPGGDTQYF
>TRBV5-1|TRBJ2-2|NA|NA
TGCGCCAGCAGCTTTTTGGAGGGCGGGGAGCTGTTTTTT
CASSFLEGGELFF
>TRBV5-1|TRBJ2-3|NA|NA
TGCGCCAGCAGCTTGGGCGGGTCCACAGATACGCAGTATTTT
CASSLGGSTDTQYF
>TRBV19|TRBJ1-3|NA|NA
TGTGCCAGTAGCGCGGGAAACACCATATATTTT
CASSAGNTIYF
>TRBV18|TRBJ1-2|NA|NA
TGTGCCAGCTCTCAGGGGCGGAGCCTCTATGGCTACACCTTC
CASSQGRSLYGYTF
>TRBV5-1|TRBJ2-3|TRBD2|NA
TGCGCCAGCAGCTCAGGACTAGCTAAGGCCATAGGCACAGATACGCAGTATTTT
CASSSGLAKAIGTDTQYF
>TRBV28|TRBJ2-1|TRBD2|NA
TGTGCCAGCAGTAAACTAGCGGGGGGCTACAATGAGCAGTTCTTC
CASSKLAGGYNEQFF
>TRBV29-1|TRBJ2-1|TRBD2|NA
TGCAGCGTTGCAGCGGGGGCCCCTGAGCAGTTCTTC
CSVAAGAPEQFF
>TRBV7-9|TRBJ2-5|TRBD1|NA
TGTGCCAGCAGCCTTCCGGGACAGGGGGCGCAAGAGCAGTACTTC
CASSLPGQGAQEQYF
>TRBV7-6|TRBJ2-3|NA|NA
TGTGCCAGCAGCTCCGACAGGTCAGCTAGCACAGATACGCAGTATTTT
CASSSDRSASTDTQYF
>TRBV7-3|TRBJ2-7|NA|NA
TGTGCCAGCAGCCTTGGACACCTGTACGAGCAGTACTTC
CASSLGHLYEQYF
>TRBV11-2|TRBJ2-3|NA|once
TGTGCCAGCAGCCCCTCTCTCTTTAGCAACATCGTTGCAGATACGCAGTATTTT
CASSPSLFSNIVADTQYF
>TRBV6-6|TRBJ1-1|TRBD1|few
TGTGCCAGCAGTTACTCGATAGGTTCAGGGGGCTTTGAAGCTTTCTTT
CASSYSIGSGGFEAFF
>TRBV2|TRBJ1-1|NA|NA
TGTGCCAGCGGTAGGGGGAACACTGAAGCTTTCTTT
CASGRGNTEAFF
>TRBV11-2|TRBJ2-3|NA|NA
TGTGCCAGCAGCTTAGACGCAGGGGCCACAGATACGCAGTATTTT
CASSLDAGATDTQYF
>TRBV11-2|TRBJ2-2|TRBD1|NA
TGTGCCAGCAGCCAGGGGGTTATAGTGAACACCGGGGAGCTGTTTTTT
CASSQGVIVNTGELFF
>TRBV18|TRBJ2-1|TRBD2|NA
TGTGCCAGCTCACCGCTTAGCGGGGCCGACAATGAGCAGTTCTTC
CASSPLSGADNEQFF
>TRBV6-5|TRBJ1-1|TRBD1|NA
TGTGCCAGCAGGGGACAACAGGGGAAGGACACTGAAGCTTTCTTT
CASRGQQGKDTEAFF
>TRBV5-1|TRBJ1-1|TRBD1|NA
TGCGCCAGCAGCTTCCAGACAGGGGGAATCACTGAAGCTTTCTTT
CASSFQTGGITEAFF
>TRBV29-1|TRBJ2-5|TRBD1|NA
TGCAGCGTCTGGGACAGGGGGCGAGAGACCCAGTACTTC
CSVWDRGRETQYF
>TRBV6-6|TRBJ2-2|NA|NA
TGTGCCAGCAGTTACGACAGAACGAACACCGGGGAGCTGTTTTTT
CASSYDRTNTGELFF
>TRBV2|TRBJ2-3|TRBD2|NA
TGTGCCAGCAGTGAAGAAAACGGAGCGGGGGGGCCCGCGTATTTT
CASSEENGAGGPAYF
>TRBV18|TRBJ1-5|NA|NA
TGTGCCAGCTCACCCCCCGAGGGTAATCAGCCCCAGCATTTT
CASSPPEGNQPQHF
>TRBV6-1|TRBJ1-4|NA|few
TGTGCCAGCAGTGAACGGGGGACTCGGGAAAAACTGTTTTTT
CASSERGTREKLFF
>TRBV19|TRBJ2-3|NA|NA
TGTGCCAGTAAGGTGGGGGGGCAGTCAGATACGCAGTATTTT
CASKVGGQSDTQYF
>TRBV28|TRBJ2-5|NA|NA
TGTGCCAGCAGTTTTTCGGGGGAAGAGACCCAGTACTTC
CASSFSGEETQYF
>TRBV27|TRBJ1-1|NA|once
TGTGCCAGCAGTTTATCCGGGACAAATAGGGCTTTCTTT
CASSLSGTNRAFF
>TRBV6-4|TRBJ2-7|NA|NA
TGTGCCAGCAGTGAGGCGGGGGCCTGGTCCTACGAGCAGTACTTC
CASSEAGAWSYEQYF
>TRBV28|TRBJ1-4|TRBD1|NA
TGTGCCAGCAGTCAAGGGACAGGGGCTAATGAAAAACTGTTTTTT
CASSQGTGANEKLFF
>TRBV4-3|TRBJ1-1|TRBD1|NA
TGCGCCAGCAGCCAAGTTTCTCCGACAGGGGGCTATGGTTACGGCCCGAATGAAGCTTTCTTT
CASSQVSPTGGYGYGPNEAFF
>TRBV5-1|TRBJ2-1|NA|NA
TGCGCCAGCAGCTTGACGGGACACCTCTCCTACAATGAGCAGTTCTTC
CASSLTGHLSYNEQFF
>TRBV2|TRBJ2-7|NA|NA
TGTGCCAGCCTTCACGGGAGACAGCACGAGCAGTACTTC
CASLHGRQHEQYF
>TRBV6-5|TRBJ2-2|TRBD2|NA
TGTGCCAGCAGTTATGGGACTACCTACACCGGGGAGCTGTTTTTT
CASSYGTTYTGELFF
>TRBV7-3|TRBJ1-6|NA|NA
TGTGCCAGCAGCTTAAATAGGGGAGGGGATTCACCCCTCCACTTT
CASSLNRGGDSPLHF
>TRBV2|TRBJ1-5|NA|NA
TGTGCCAGCAGTGAAAGGGGTTTGGGTAATCAGCCCCAGCATTTT
CASSERGLGNQPQHF
>TRBV15|TRBJ2-1|NA|once
TGTGCCACCAGCAGAGATAGGGTCCGGGGCAATGAGCAGTTCTTC
CATSRDRVRGNEQFF
>TRBV28|TRBJ1-5|NA|NA
TGTGCCAGCAGCCCTCGGGGAATGGGCAATCAGCCCCAGCATTTT
CASSPRGMGNQPQHF
>TRBV12-5|TRBJ1-5|NA|few
TGTGCTAGTGGACAGGGACAGCCCCAGCATTTT
CASGQGQPQHF
>TRBV6-5|TRBJ1-2|NA|NA
TGTGCCAGCAGTGACCACAGGGCCGGCGGCTACACCTTC
CASSDHRAGGYTF
>TRBV5-1|TRBJ2-4|NA|NA
TGCGCCAGCAGCAGCCCCAGGGATCGAAACATTCAGTACTTC
CASSSPRDRNIQYF
>TRBV6-6|TRBJ2-3|TRBD2|NA
TGTGCCAGCAGCTCCGTGGCGGGGGGAACAGATACGCAGTATTTT
CASSSVAGGTDTQYF
>TRBV15|TRBJ2-5|TRBD2|NA
TGTGCCACCAGCAGCGGACTAGCGGGGACCCGAAACCAAGAGACCCAGTACTTC
CATSSGLAGTRNQETQYF
>TRBV7-9|TRBJ1-2|NA|NA
TGTGCCAGCAGCGCGGGGGGGTCAAGCGACTATGGCTACACCTTC
CASSAGGSSDYGYTF
>TRBV4-3|TRBJ1-5|TRBD1|few
TGCGCCAGCAGCCAAGATTTTACCCGGGACAGCGTTAATCAGCCCCAGCATTTT
CASSQDFTRDSVNQPQHF
>TRBV11-2|TRBJ2-7|NA|NA
TGTGCCAGCAGTCACTTCCAGGGTTACGAGCAGTACTTC
CASSHFQGYEQYF